This TCR beta chain derives from a study of beta chain features in type 1 diabetes. A few counts support this clone. The whole isolated RNA underwent reverse transcription, so sequencing captured expressed TCRB transcripts. Data came from immunoSEQ multiplex PCR; TCRdb stores just in-frame clones and leaves some out. The repertoire holds approximately 400,000 clones, with around 15% as singletons. The receptor comes from a woman younger than 35 in good health. The sample consisted of naive CD4+ T cells from blood.

This CDR3 reads CASSLEERAWPSGANVLTF. The CDR3 DNA follows: TGCGCCAGCAGCTTGGAAGAGCGGGCCTGGCCCTCTGGGGCCAACGTCCTGACTTTC. The V and J genes are TRBV5-1 and TRBJ2-6, with D perhaps TRBD2 (6 bases). V was shortened by 0 bases and J by 0 bases, with 16 bases between the two germline ends. The germline CDR1 and CDR2 sequences are SGHRS and YFSETQ. The CDR3 is 19 amino acids.